Listed below are T cell receptor beta chains from one sample, sequenced in a study of CD8 T cells in ankylosing spondylitis. TCRdb passed the 5' RACE reads through MiXCR, listing each CDR3 protein once. The sample lists roughly 150,000 distinct CDR3 sequences, about a third occurring once. The sequencing input was synovial fluid, either unsorted or a sorted T cell fraction (not recorded which). These receptors were taken from a male donor with ankylosing spondylitis. The CDR3 runs from the conserved cysteine through the conserved F or W. D genes are given only for firm matches. Clone size appears in some rows only: once, few, many, or a class for an expanded clone.

CDR3 protein,CDR3 DNA,V gene,J gene,clone size,D gene
CASSASQGVSEQYF,TGTGCCAGCAGTGCCTCACAGGGGGTATCCGAGCAGTACTTC,TRBV2,TRBJ2-7,-,TRBD1
CALPTGRGADPVPGANVLTF,TGTGCCCTACCCACTGGGCGGGGGGCGGATCCCGTTCCTGGGGCCAACGTCCTGACTTTC,TRBV24-1,TRBJ2-6,many,TRBD2
CASSSVPGGENTEAFF,TGTGCCAGCAGCTCCGTCCCAGGGGGAGAGAACACTGAAGCTTTCTTT,TRBV7-9,TRBJ1-1,few,TRBD1
CASSPVGGLVQNEQFF,TGTGCCAGCAGCCCCGTGGGGGGGTTGGTACAGAATGAGCAGTTCTTC,TRBV7-9,TRBJ2-1,-,TRBD2
CSVEGALGITEAFF,TGCAGCGTTGAAGGGGCGCTGGGGATTACTGAAGCTTTCTTT,TRBV29-1,TRBJ1-1,many,-
CASSRGTEKNQPQHF,TGTGCCAGCAGCCGCGGGACAGAAAAAAATCAGCCCCAGCATTTT,TRBV27,TRBJ1-5,few,TRBD1
CATLKGRAGVKGTDTQYF,TGTGCCACGCTCAAAGGGAGAGCGGGGGTAAAGGGCACAGATACGCAGTATTTT,TRBV15,TRBJ2-3,-,TRBD2
CASSLEIMNTEAFF,TGCGCCAGCAGCTTGGAGATCATGAACACTGAAGCTTTCTTT,TRBV5-1,TRBJ1-1,-,-
CASSLDSSGANVLTF,TGTGCCAGCAGCTTAGACAGCTCTGGGGCCAACGTCCTGACTTTC,TRBV7-2,TRBJ2-6,many,-
CASSQPLRVLNYNEQFF,TGTGCCAGCAGTCAACCCCTCCGGGTCCTTAACTACAATGAGCAGTTCTTC,TRBV12-3/TRBV12-4,TRBJ2-1,-,-
CASSRGQGGNEQFF,TGTGCCAGCAGCCGGGGCCAGGGGGGCAATGAGCAGTTCTTC,TRBV3-1,TRBJ2-1,-,-
CASSRQGEWAEAFF,TGTGCCAGTAGTAGACAGGGAGAATGGGCTGAAGCTTTCTTT,TRBV19,TRBJ1-1,few,TRBD1
CAWGTSGVRGDTQYF,TGTGCCTGGGGGACTAGCGGGGTCCGAGGGGATACGCAGTATTTT,TRBV30,TRBJ2-3,-,TRBD2
CASSQDRDSPLHF,TGTGCCAGCAGCCAAGATCGCGATTCACCCCTCCACTTT,TRBV4-2,TRBJ1-6,-,-
CASSSRTGGGQPQHF,TGTGCCAGCAGTTCTAGGACAGGCGGCGGGCAGCCCCAGCATTTT,TRBV12-3/TRBV12-4,TRBJ1-5,few,TRBD1
CASSQDISARDSLHF,TGTGCCAGCAGCCAAGATATCAGTGCCCGGGATTCCCTCCACTTT,TRBV14,TRBJ1-6,-,-
CASSQEGLASEQYF,TGTGCCAGCAGCCAAGAAGGACTCGCATCCGAGCAGTACTTC,TRBV3-1,TRBJ2-7,-,-
CASSQEGGYYGYTF,TGTGCCAGCAGCCAAGAGGGCGGGTACTATGGCTACACCTTC,TRBV3-1,TRBJ1-2,-,-
CASRRTGSYEQYF,TGTGCCAGCAGGCGGACAGGCTCCTACGAGCAGTACTTC,TRBV27,TRBJ2-7,-,TRBD1
CASSEGTGDQPQHF,TGTGCCAGCAGCGAAGGGACGGGTGATCAGCCCCAGCATTTT,TRBV7-6,TRBJ1-5,many,-
CASSLVLADTGELFF,TGTGCCAGCAGCTTAGTTCTAGCGGATACCGGGGAGCTGTTTTTT,TRBV7-8,TRBJ2-2,-,TRBD2
CASSYFSGSSYEQYF,TGTGCCAGCAGTTACTTTAGCGGGAGCTCCTACGAGCAGTACTTC,TRBV6-2/TRBV6-3,TRBJ2-7,once,TRBD2
CASSPTGVRQPQHF,TGTGCCAGCAGCCCAACAGGGGTACGGCAGCCCCAGCATTTT,TRBV12-3/TRBV12-4,TRBJ1-5,few,TRBD1
CSTLRQGQMTDTQYF,TGCAGCACCCTGAGACAGGGACAGATGACAGATACGCAGTATTTT,TRBV29-1,TRBJ2-3,few,TRBD1
CASSERTGGTGELFF,TGTGCCAGCAGTGAACGGACAGGAGGAACCGGGGAGCTGTTTTTT,TRBV2,TRBJ2-2,-,TRBD1
CASSETRTSGGSSTDTQYF,TGTGCCAGCAGCGAAACCCGGACTAGCGGGGGCTCTAGCACAGATACGCAGTATTTT,TRBV21-1,TRBJ2-3,-,-
CASSQARQGLDEQYF,TGTGCCAGCAGCCAAGCCCGACAGGGTCTCGACGAGCAGTACTTC,TRBV14,TRBJ2-7,-,TRBD1
CASSPGLAGSSTDTQYF,TGCGCCAGCAGCCCGGGACTAGCAGGCTCTAGCACAGATACGCAGTATTTT,TRBV5-1,TRBJ2-3,-,TRBD2